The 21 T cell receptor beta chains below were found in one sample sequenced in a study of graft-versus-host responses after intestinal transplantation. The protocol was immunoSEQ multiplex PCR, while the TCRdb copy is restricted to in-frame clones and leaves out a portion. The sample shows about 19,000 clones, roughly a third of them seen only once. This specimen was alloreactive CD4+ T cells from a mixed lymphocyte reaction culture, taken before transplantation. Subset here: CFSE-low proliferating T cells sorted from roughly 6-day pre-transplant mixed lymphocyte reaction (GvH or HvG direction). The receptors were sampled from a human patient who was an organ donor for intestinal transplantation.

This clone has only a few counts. The CDR3 sequence: CASSRSVKNIQYF. CDR3 nucleotides: TGTGCCAGCTCCCGATCGGTCAAAAACATTCAGTACTTC. The chain couples TRBV18 to TRBJ2-4; D remains unclear. The V and J ends lost 6 bases and 3 bases respectively, with 9 bases between them. Germline loops: CDR1 KGHSH, CDR2 LQKENI. This CDR3 has 13 amino acids.

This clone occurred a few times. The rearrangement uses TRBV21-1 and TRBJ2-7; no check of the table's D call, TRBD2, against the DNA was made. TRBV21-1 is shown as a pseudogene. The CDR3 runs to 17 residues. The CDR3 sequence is CASSRRLAGGGRNEQYF. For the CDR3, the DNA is TGTGCCAGCAGCCGAAGATTAGCTGGGGGGGGTAGGAACGAGCAGTACTTC.

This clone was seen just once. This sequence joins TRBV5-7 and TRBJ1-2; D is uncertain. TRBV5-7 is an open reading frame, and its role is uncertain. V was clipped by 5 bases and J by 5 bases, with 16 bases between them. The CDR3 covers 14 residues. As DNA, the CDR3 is TGTGCCAGCAGAAAAGGTGTTTCGACTTATGGCTACACCTTC. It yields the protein CASRKGVSTYGYTF.

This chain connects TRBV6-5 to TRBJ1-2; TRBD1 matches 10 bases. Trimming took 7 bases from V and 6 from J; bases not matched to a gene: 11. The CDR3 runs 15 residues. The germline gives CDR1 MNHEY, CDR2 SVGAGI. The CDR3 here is CASKPPTGGSDGYTF. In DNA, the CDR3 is TGTGCCAGCAAACCTCCGACAGGGGGCTCAGATGGCTACACCTTC.

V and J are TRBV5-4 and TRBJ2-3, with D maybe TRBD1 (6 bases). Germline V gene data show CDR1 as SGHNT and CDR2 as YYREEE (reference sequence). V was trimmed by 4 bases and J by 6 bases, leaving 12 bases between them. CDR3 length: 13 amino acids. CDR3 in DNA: TGTGCCAGCAGCCCCACAGGGACGGATACGCAGTATTTT. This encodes CASSPTGTDTQYF.

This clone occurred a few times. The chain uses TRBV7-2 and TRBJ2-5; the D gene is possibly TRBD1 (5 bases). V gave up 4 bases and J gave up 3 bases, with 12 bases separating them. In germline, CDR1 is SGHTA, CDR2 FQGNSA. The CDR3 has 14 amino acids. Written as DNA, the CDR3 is TGTGCCAGCAGCTCAATCCAGGGAAAAGAGACCCAGTACTTC. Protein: CASSSIQGKETQYF.

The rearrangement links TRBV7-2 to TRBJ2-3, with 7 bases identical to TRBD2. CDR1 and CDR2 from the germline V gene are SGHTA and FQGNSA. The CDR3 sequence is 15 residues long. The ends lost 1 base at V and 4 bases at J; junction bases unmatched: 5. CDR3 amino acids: CASSLVGAGPDTQYF. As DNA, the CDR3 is TGTGCCAGCAGCTTAGTAGGAGCGGGACCAGATACGCAGTATTTT.

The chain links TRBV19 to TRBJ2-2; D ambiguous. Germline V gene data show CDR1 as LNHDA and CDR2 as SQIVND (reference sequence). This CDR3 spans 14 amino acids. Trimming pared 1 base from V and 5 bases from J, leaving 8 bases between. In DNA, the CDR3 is TGTGCCAGTAGTATAGCGGGCCTGACCGGGGAGCTGTTTTTT. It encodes CASSIAGLTGELFF.

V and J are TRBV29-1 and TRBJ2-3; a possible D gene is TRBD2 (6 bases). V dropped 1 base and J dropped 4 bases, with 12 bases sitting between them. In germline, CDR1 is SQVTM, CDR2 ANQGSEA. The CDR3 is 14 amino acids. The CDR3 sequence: CSVEAITSSDTQYF. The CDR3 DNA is TGCAGCGTTGAAGCCATAACTAGCTCAGATACGCAGTATTTT.

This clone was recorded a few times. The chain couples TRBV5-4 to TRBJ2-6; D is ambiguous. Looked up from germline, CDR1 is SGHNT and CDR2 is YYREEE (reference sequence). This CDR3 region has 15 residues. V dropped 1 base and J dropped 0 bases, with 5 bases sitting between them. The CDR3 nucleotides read TGTGCCAGCAGCTTGCTCGGCTCTGGGGCCAACGTCCTGACTTTC. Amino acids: CASSLLGSGANVLTF.

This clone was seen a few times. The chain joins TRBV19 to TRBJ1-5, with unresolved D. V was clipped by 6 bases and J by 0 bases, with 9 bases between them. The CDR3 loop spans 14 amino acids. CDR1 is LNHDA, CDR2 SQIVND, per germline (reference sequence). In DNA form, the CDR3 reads TGTGCCAGTAGAGGCCAGTTTAGCAATCAGCCCCAGCATTTT. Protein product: CASRGQFSNQPQHF.

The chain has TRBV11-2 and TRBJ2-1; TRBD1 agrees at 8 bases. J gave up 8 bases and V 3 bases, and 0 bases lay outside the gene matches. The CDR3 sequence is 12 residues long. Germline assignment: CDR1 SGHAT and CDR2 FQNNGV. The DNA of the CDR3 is TGTGCCAGCAGCTTGGACAGGGATGAGCAGTTCTTC. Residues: CASSLDRDEQFF.

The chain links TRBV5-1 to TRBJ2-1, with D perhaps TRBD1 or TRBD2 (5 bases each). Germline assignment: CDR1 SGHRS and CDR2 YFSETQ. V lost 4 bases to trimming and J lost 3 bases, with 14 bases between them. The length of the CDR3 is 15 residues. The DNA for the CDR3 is TGCGCCAGCAGCCCTCTCACGGGGCTCTACAATGAGCAGTTCTTC. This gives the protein CASSPLTGLYNEQFF.

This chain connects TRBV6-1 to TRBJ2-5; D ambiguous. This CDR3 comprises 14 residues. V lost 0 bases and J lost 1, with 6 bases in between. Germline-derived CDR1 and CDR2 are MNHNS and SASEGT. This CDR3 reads CASSEARLQETQYF. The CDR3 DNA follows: TGTGCCAGCAGTGAAGCGAGACTCCAAGAGACCCAGTACTTC.

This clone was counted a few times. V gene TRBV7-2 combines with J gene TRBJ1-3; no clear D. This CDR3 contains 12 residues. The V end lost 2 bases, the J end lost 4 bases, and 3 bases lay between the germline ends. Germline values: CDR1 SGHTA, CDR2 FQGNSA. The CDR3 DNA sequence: TGTGCCAGCAGCTTATCCGGAAACACCATATATTTT. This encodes CASSLSGNTIYF.

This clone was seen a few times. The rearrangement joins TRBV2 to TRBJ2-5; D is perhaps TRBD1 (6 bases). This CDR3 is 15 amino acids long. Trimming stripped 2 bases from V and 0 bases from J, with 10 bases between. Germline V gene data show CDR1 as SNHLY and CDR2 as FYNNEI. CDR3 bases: TGTGCCAGCAGTGAAAATAGGGGGAACCAAGAGACCCAGTACTTC. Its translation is CASSENRGNQETQYF. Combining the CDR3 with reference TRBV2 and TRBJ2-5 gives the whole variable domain EPEVTQTPSHQVTQMGQEVILRCVPISNHLYFYWYRQILGQKVEFLVSFYNNEISEKSEIFDDQFSVERPDGSNFTLKIRSTKLEDSAMYFCASSENRGNQETQYFGPGTRLLVL.

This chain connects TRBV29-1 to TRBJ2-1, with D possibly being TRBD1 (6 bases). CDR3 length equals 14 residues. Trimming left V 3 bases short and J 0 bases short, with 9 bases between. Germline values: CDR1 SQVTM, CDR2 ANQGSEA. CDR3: CSVEEQGSYNEQFF. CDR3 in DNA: TGCAGCGTTGAGGAACAGGGCTCCTACAATGAGCAGTTCTTC.

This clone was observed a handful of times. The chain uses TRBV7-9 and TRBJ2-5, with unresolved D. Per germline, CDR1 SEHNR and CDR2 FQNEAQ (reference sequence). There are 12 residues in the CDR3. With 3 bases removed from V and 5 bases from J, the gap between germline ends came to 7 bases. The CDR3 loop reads CASSFSRETQYF. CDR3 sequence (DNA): TGTGCCAGCAGCTTTTCGCGGGAGACCCAGTACTTC.

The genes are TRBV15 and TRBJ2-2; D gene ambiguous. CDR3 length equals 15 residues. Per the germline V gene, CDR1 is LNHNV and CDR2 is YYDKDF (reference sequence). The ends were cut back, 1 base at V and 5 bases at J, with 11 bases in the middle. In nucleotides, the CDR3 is TGTGCCACCAGCAGAGTCCACCCGAGGACCGGGGAGCTGTTTTTT. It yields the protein CATSRVHPRTGELFF.

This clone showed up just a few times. The CDR3 DNA follows: TGTGCCAGCAGTTTACAGGGCTATGGCTACACCTTC. The encoded protein is CASSLQGYGYTF. The rearrangement uses TRBV28 and TRBJ1-2; a weak D match, TRBD1 (5 bases). Germline V gene sequence: CDR1 MDHEN, CDR2 SYDVKM. V gave up 2 bases and J gave up 4 bases, with 5 bases separating them. This CDR3 is built from 12 residues.

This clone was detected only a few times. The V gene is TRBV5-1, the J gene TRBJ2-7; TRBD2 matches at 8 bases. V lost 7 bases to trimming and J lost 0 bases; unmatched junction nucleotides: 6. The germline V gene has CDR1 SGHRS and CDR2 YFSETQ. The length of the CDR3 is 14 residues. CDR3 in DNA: TGCGCCAGCCAGCGGGGGCCAGCCTCCTACGAGCAGTACTTC. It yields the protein CASQRGPASYEQYF.